Listed below are T cell receptor beta chains from one sample, sequenced in a study of OX40 agonist ivuxolimab in advanced cancers. The protocol was immunoSEQ multiplex PCR, while the TCRdb copy is restricted to in-frame clones and leaves out a portion. The repertoire has over 60,000 clones, around 86% of them found once; the top ten carry roughly 0.71%. The sample was CD4+ or CD8+ T cells sorted from blood, taken in a trial of the OX40 agonist ivuxolimab. The receptor set was obtained from an adult with an advanced solid tumor such as melanoma, head and neck, liver or kidney cancer. Each CDR3 is given with its conserved first and last residue. D genes are given only for firm matches. Where a row states a size, it is once, few, many or the class of an expanded clone; other rows omit it.

D: TRBD2
J: TRBJ2-3
V: TRBV18
size: NA
CDR3: CASSLGAGDGDTQYF
DNA: TGTGCCAGCTCACTAGGCGCGGGGGACGGAGATACGCAGTATTTT

D: NA
J: TRBJ1-1
V: TRBV27
size: NA
CDR3: CASRGTDRRYEAFF
DNA: TGTGCCAGCAGGGGGACCGATCGCCGATATGAAGCTTTCTTT

D: TRBD2
J: TRBJ2-5
V: TRBV19
size: NA
CDR3: CASSIPGGSSGETQYF
DNA: TGTGCCAGTAGTATCCCGGGGGGATCCTCGGGAGAGACCCAGTACTTC

D: TRBD1
J: TRBJ1-2
V: TRBV13
size: NA
CDR3: CASSWLQGDPYGYTF
DNA: TGTGCCAGCAGCTGGCTACAGGGGGACCCCTATGGCTACACCTTC

D: NA
J: TRBJ2-7
V: TRBV2
size: NA
CDR3: CAANGRTDGPPYEQYF
DNA: TGTGCCGCCAACGGCCGGACAGACGGGCCCCCCTACGAGCAGTACTTC

D: TRBD1
J: TRBJ1-2
V: TRBV5-1
size: NA
CDR3: CASSMGQNSYGYTF
DNA: TGCGCCAGCAGCATGGGACAGAACTCCTATGGCTACACCTTC

D: NA
J: TRBJ1-6
V: TRBV6-6
size: NA
CDR3: CATEGNNSPLHF
DNA: TGTGCCACGGAAGGGAATAATTCACCCCTCCACTTT

D: NA
J: TRBJ2-5
V: TRBV11-2
size: once
CDR3: CASRTTAQETQYF
DNA: TGTGCCAGCAGAACGACAGCCCAAGAGACCCAGTACTTC

D: NA
J: TRBJ1-2
V: TRBV7-2
size: NA
CDR3: CASSLRGTPKGYTF
DNA: TGTGCCAGCAGCTTACGAGGTACCCCCAAGGGCTACACCTTC

D: NA
J: TRBJ1-1
V: TRBV9
size: NA
CDR3: CASSSGQTTSKAFF
DNA: TGTGCCAGCAGCTCCGGACAAACAACCTCTAAAGCTTTCTTT

D: TRBD1
J: TRBJ1-4
V: TRBV6-5
size: NA
CDR3: CASRDTGANEKLFF
DNA: TGTGCCAGCAGAGATACAGGGGCTAATGAAAAACTGTTTTTT

D: NA
J: TRBJ1-5
V: TRBV7-2
size: NA
CDR3: CASYLREGGFPNQPQHF
DNA: TGTGCCAGCTATCTCAGAGAGGGGGGGTTCCCGAATCAGCCCCAGCATTTT

D: NA
J: TRBJ1-2
V: TRBV4-2
size: NA
CDR3: CASSQAGTVNYGYTF
DNA: TGTGCCAGCAGCCAGGCCGGGACGGTTAACTATGGCTACACCTTC

D: NA
J: TRBJ2-2
V: TRBV4-2
size: NA
CDR3: CASSPTPGTVNTGELFF
DNA: TGTGCCAGCAGCCCAACCCCCGGGACGGTGAACACCGGGGAGCTGTTTTTT

D: NA
J: TRBJ2-3
V: TRBV5-4
size: NA
CDR3: CASSLGVTTDTQYF
DNA: TGTGCCAGCAGCTTGGGAGTAACCACAGATACGCAGTATTTT

D: TRBD2
J: TRBJ2-1
V: TRBV5-5
size: NA
CDR3: CASTLSGGAYNEQFF
DNA: TGTGCCAGCACCCTTAGCGGGGGGGCCTACAATGAGCAGTTCTTC

D: NA
J: TRBJ2-7
V: TRBV7-3
size: NA
CDR3: CASSFLGPNAEQYF
DNA: TGTGCCAGCAGCTTCCTGGGACCGAATGCCGAGCAGTACTTC

D: NA
J: TRBJ2-2
V: TRBV5-1
size: once
CDR3: CASSAQGNTGELFF
DNA: TGCGCCAGCAGCGCTCAGGGGAACACCGGGGAGCTGTTTTTT

D: NA
J: TRBJ1-5
V: TRBV30
size: NA
CDR3: CAWSVQQDPVWPQHF
DNA: TGTGCCTGGAGTGTACAGCAGGACCCGGTATGGCCCCAGCATTTT

D: NA
J: TRBJ2-2
V: TRBV10-3
size: once
CDR3: CAISRDKTYTGELFF
DNA: TGTGCCATCAGCCGGGACAAGACTTACACCGGGGAGCTGTTTTTT

D: NA
J: TRBJ1-3
V: TRBV6-6
size: NA
CDR3: CASSQGNTIYF
DNA: TGTGCCAGCTCCCAGGGAAACACCATATATTTT

D: NA
J: TRBJ2-7
V: TRBV20-1
size: NA
CDR3: CSAPRGIEQYF
DNA: TGCAGTGCTCCCCGGGGGATCGAGCAGTACTTC

D: NA
J: TRBJ2-3
V: TRBV5-5
size: NA
CDR3: CASSGLSGPTDTQYF
DNA: TGTGCCAGCAGCGGGCTTAGCGGCCCCACAGATACGCAGTATTTT